This TCR beta chain was documented in a study of post-analysis software for immune sequencing data. Remarks on this clonotype: The antigen remains unidentified. This clone may be a read error of a much larger clone one base away.

General study findings and limits: Comparison of patients with controls showed a handful of TRBV segments more frequent in patients, TRBV5-6, TRBV5-1 and TRBV20-1 among them.

This CDR3 has 16 amino acids. The library was made from cDNA and included unique molecular identifiers. The yield from approximately 1 to 10 million T cells was around 500,000 cDNA molecules in total. TCRdb re-called the PCR reads with MiXCR, one entry per CDR3 protein. The sample has roughly 800,000 distinct CDR3 sequences, 30% seen once. This TCR derives from a girl aged 10 to 17 with multiple sclerosis. V gene TRBV12-3 or TRBV12-4 combines with J gene TRBJ2-1, with 9 bases matching TRBD2. Matching the DNA end better, TRBJ2-7 makes the J call doubtful. The sequenced sample consisted of blood. The CDR3 region has the DNA TGTGCCAGCATCACTACGGGACTAGCCTCCTACAATGAGCAGTACTTC. This sequence encodes CASITTGLASYNEQYF.